The rows below give T cell receptor beta chains drawn from one sample of a study of CD8 T cells in Susac syndrome. TCRdb itself ran the immunoSEQ multiplex PCR reads through MiXCR, one entry per CDR3 protein. The sample lists 100,000 to 110,000 distinct CDR3 sequences, 95% occurring once. The sequenced sample was CD8+ T cells from PBMCs. The source is a human donor with Susac syndrome. CDR3s include the opening cysteine and the closing phenylalanine or tryptophan. Fields, in order: J gene, V gene, CDR3 length, D gene, clone size, CDR3 protein, CDR3 DNA. The D gene is left open where the match is weak. The size field is filled for only some rows; it gives once, few, many or a size class.

j_call: TRBJ1-2
v_call: TRBV20-1
cdr3_length: 10
d_call: .
clone_size: .
cdr3_aa: CSANLRGYTF
cdr3_nt: TGCAGTGCAAACCTCAGGGGCTACACCTTC

j_call: TRBJ2-3
v_call: TRBV4-1
cdr3_length: 14
d_call: .
clone_size: .
cdr3_aa: CASSQEGERDTQYF
cdr3_nt: TGCGCCAGCAGCCAAGAAGGGGAGCGGGATACGCAGTATTTT

j_call: TRBJ2-7
v_call: TRBV9
cdr3_length: 14
d_call: TRBD1
clone_size: .
cdr3_aa: CASSPGQDTYEQYF
cdr3_nt: TGTGCCAGCAGCCCGGGACAGGATACCTACGAGCAGTACTTC

j_call: TRBJ1-1
v_call: TRBV5-1
cdr3_length: 14
d_call: TRBD1
clone_size: .
cdr3_aa: CASSSSGGNTEAFF
cdr3_nt: TGCGCCAGCAGCTCCTCAGGGGGGAACACTGAAGCTTTCTTT

j_call: TRBJ1-1
v_call: TRBV6-5
cdr3_length: 12
d_call: .
clone_size: .
cdr3_aa: CASSAGPAEAFF
cdr3_nt: TGTGCCAGCAGTGCAGGGCCCGCTGAAGCTTTCTTT

j_call: TRBJ1-3
v_call: TRBV5-1
cdr3_length: 12
d_call: .
clone_size: .
cdr3_aa: CASTGAGNTIYF
cdr3_nt: TGCGCCAGCACCGGGGCTGGAAACACCATATATTTT

j_call: TRBJ1-2
v_call: TRBV12-3/TRBV12-4
cdr3_length: 13
d_call: TRBD1
clone_size: .
cdr3_aa: CASSQGTDYGYTF
cdr3_nt: TGTGCCAGCAGCCAAGGGACAGACTATGGCTACACCTTC

j_call: TRBJ2-6
v_call: TRBV23-1
cdr3_length: 17
d_call: .
clone_size: .
cdr3_aa: CASSLGTGLSGANVLTF
cdr3_nt: TGCGCCAGCAGTTTAGGAACAGGACTCTCTGGGGCCAACGTCCTGACTTTC

j_call: TRBJ2-1
v_call: TRBV9
cdr3_length: 13
d_call: TRBD1
clone_size: .
cdr3_aa: CASSLGQGSEQFF
cdr3_nt: TGTGCCAGCAGCTTGGGACAGGGAAGTGAGCAGTTCTTC

j_call: TRBJ2-7
v_call: TRBV5-1
cdr3_length: 12
d_call: .
clone_size: .
cdr3_aa: CASSPGSQEQYF
cdr3_nt: TGCGCCAGCAGCCCCGGGAGTCAGGAGCAGTACTTC

j_call: TRBJ2-4
v_call: TRBV6-5
cdr3_length: 14
d_call: .
clone_size: .
cdr3_aa: CASSASGGQNIQYF
cdr3_nt: TGTGCCAGCAGTGCAAGTGGTGGGCAGAACATTCAGTACTTC

j_call: TRBJ1-5
v_call: TRBV28
cdr3_length: 16
d_call: .
clone_size: .
cdr3_aa: CASRPTLWGSNQPQHF
cdr3_nt: TGTGCCAGCAGACCCACCCTTTGGGGGAGCAATCAGCCCCAGCATTTT

j_call: TRBJ2-3
v_call: TRBV14
cdr3_length: 15
d_call: .
clone_size: .
cdr3_aa: CASSLSSASTDTQYF
cdr3_nt: TGTGCCAGCAGCCTATCTAGCGCTAGCACAGATACGCAGTATTTT

j_call: TRBJ2-3
v_call: TRBV24-1
cdr3_length: 14
d_call: TRBD2
clone_size: .
cdr3_aa: CAIATSGSTDTQYF
cdr3_nt: TGTGCCATCGCGACTAGCGGGAGCACAGATACGCAGTATTTT

j_call: TRBJ2-7
v_call: TRBV20-1
cdr3_length: 15
d_call: TRBD2
clone_size: once
cdr3_aa: CSAPVWGRAVYEQYF
cdr3_nt: TGCAGTGCTCCGGTTTGGGGGAGGGCCGTCTACGAGCAGTACTTC

j_call: TRBJ2-7
v_call: TRBV4-1
cdr3_length: 14
d_call: .
clone_size: .
cdr3_aa: CASSQEGPTGEQYF
cdr3_nt: TGCGCCAGCAGCCAAGAAGGACCCACCGGGGAGCAGTACTTC

j_call: TRBJ2-3
v_call: TRBV19
cdr3_length: 16
d_call: TRBD2
clone_size: once
cdr3_aa: CAAGASGAWDTDTQYF
cdr3_nt: TGTGCCGCTGGGGCTAGCGGGGCGTGGGACACAGATACGCAGTATTTT

j_call: TRBJ2-1
v_call: TRBV13
cdr3_length: 15
d_call: TRBD2
clone_size: .
cdr3_aa: CASSLGRTRINEQFF
cdr3_nt: TGTGCCAGCAGCTTAGGCCGGACTAGGATCAATGAGCAGTTCTTC

j_call: TRBJ2-3
v_call: TRBV9
cdr3_length: 13
d_call: .
clone_size: .
cdr3_aa: CASSVGWADTQYF
cdr3_nt: TGTGCCAGCAGCGTAGGGTGGGCAGATACGCAGTATTTT

j_call: TRBJ1-2
v_call: TRBV5-6
cdr3_length: 14
d_call: TRBD1
clone_size: once
cdr3_aa: CASSPGTGHVGYTF
cdr3_nt: TGTGCCAGCAGCCCCGGGACAGGGCACGTCGGCTACACCTTC

j_call: TRBJ2-7
v_call: TRBV20-1
cdr3_length: 14
d_call: TRBD1
clone_size: .
cdr3_aa: CSARDKQGVYEQYF
cdr3_nt: TGCAGTGCTAGAGATAAGCAGGGGGTTTACGAGCAGTACTTC

j_call: TRBJ2-7
v_call: TRBV5-1
cdr3_length: 15
d_call: TRBD2
clone_size: .
cdr3_aa: CASSRTSGSYYEQYF
cdr3_nt: TGCGCCAGCAGCCGGACTAGCGGGAGTTACTACGAGCAGTACTTC

j_call: TRBJ2-7
v_call: TRBV28
cdr3_length: 14
d_call: TRBD2
clone_size: .
cdr3_aa: CASRTGTRDYEQYF
cdr3_nt: TGTGCCAGCAGGACCGGGACTAGGGACTACGAGCAGTACTTC

j_call: TRBJ2-7
v_call: TRBV25-1
cdr3_length: 14
d_call: .
clone_size: .
cdr3_aa: CASSLGPGYYEQYF
cdr3_nt: TGTGCCAGCAGCCTCGGACCGGGGTATTACGAGCAGTACTTC

j_call: TRBJ1-1
v_call: TRBV5-1
cdr3_length: 15
d_call: TRBD1
clone_size: .
cdr3_aa: CASSRAAGGGTEAFF
cdr3_nt: TGCGCCAGCAGCCGTGCCGCAGGGGGGGGCACTGAAGCTTTCTTT

j_call: TRBJ1-1
v_call: TRBV9
cdr3_length: 13
d_call: .
clone_size: .
cdr3_aa: CASSETPHTEAFF
cdr3_nt: TGTGCCAGCAGCGAGACGCCCCACACTGAAGCTTTCTTT

j_call: TRBJ2-1
v_call: TRBV5-1
cdr3_length: 13
d_call: .
clone_size: .
cdr3_aa: CASPPVTPGEQFF
cdr3_nt: TGCGCCAGCCCCCCCGTTACGCCGGGTGAGCAGTTCTTC

j_call: TRBJ2-3
v_call: TRBV18
cdr3_length: 15
d_call: .
clone_size: .
cdr3_aa: CASSPQGLSTDTQYF
cdr3_nt: TGTGCCAGCTCACCACAGGGTCTGTCCACAGATACGCAGTATTTT

j_call: TRBJ2-7
v_call: TRBV19
cdr3_length: 12
d_call: .
clone_size: .
cdr3_aa: CASKGESYEQYF
cdr3_nt: TGTGCCAGCAAAGGGGAATCCTACGAGCAGTACTTC

j_call: TRBJ2-7
v_call: TRBV14
cdr3_length: 13
d_call: .
clone_size: .
cdr3_aa: CASSHTVTYEQYF
cdr3_nt: TGTGCCAGCAGCCATACAGTAACCTACGAGCAGTACTTC

j_call: TRBJ1-5
v_call: TRBV20-1
cdr3_length: 15
d_call: .
clone_size: .
cdr3_aa: CSARDLSGDNQPQHF
cdr3_nt: TGCAGTGCTAGAGATCTCTCGGGGGACAATCAGCCCCAGCATTTT

j_call: TRBJ2-7
v_call: TRBV3-1
cdr3_length: 16
d_call: .
clone_size: .
cdr3_aa: CASSHGEGRSVYEQYF
cdr3_nt: TGTGCCAGCAGCCATGGCGAGGGAAGAAGTGTCTACGAGCAGTACTTC

j_call: TRBJ1-2
v_call: TRBV25-1
cdr3_length: 16
d_call: .
clone_size: .
cdr3_aa: CASRPTADISDYGYTF
cdr3_nt: TGTGCCAGCAGACCCACGGCCGACATAAGTGACTATGGCTACACCTTC

j_call: TRBJ2-1
v_call: TRBV6-4
cdr3_length: 15
d_call: TRBD2
clone_size: .
cdr3_aa: CASSDSLAGYNEQFF
cdr3_nt: TGTGCCAGCAGTGACTCACTAGCGGGGTACAATGAGCAGTTCTTC

j_call: TRBJ1-1
v_call: TRBV5-1
cdr3_length: 17
d_call: TRBD1
clone_size: .
cdr3_aa: CASSQSRDRGAGTEAFF
cdr3_nt: TGCGCCAGCAGCCAGTCCCGGGACAGGGGAGCGGGCACTGAAGCTTTCTTT

j_call: TRBJ2-7
v_call: TRBV20-1
cdr3_length: 14
d_call: TRBD1
clone_size: once
cdr3_aa: CSASWGQEYYEQYF
cdr3_nt: TGCAGTGCTAGTTGGGGACAGGAGTACTACGAGCAGTACTTC

j_call: TRBJ1-2
v_call: TRBV29-1
cdr3_length: 11
d_call: .
clone_size: .
cdr3_aa: CSVDREYGYTF
cdr3_nt: TGCAGCGTTGACAGGGAATATGGCTACACCTTC

j_call: TRBJ1-2
v_call: TRBV5-4
cdr3_length: 14
d_call: TRBD1
clone_size: .
cdr3_aa: CASSSPTGDYGYTF
cdr3_nt: TGTGCCAGCAGCTCCCCCACAGGGGACTATGGCTACACCTTC

j_call: TRBJ2-7
v_call: TRBV20-1
cdr3_length: 14
d_call: TRBD1
clone_size: .
cdr3_aa: CSARAGGPYYEQYF
cdr3_nt: TGCAGTGCTAGAGCAGGGGGCCCTTATTACGAGCAGTACTTC

j_call: TRBJ2-5
v_call: TRBV3-1
cdr3_length: 13
d_call: .
clone_size: .
cdr3_aa: CASSQETEETQYF
cdr3_nt: TGTGCCAGCAGCCAAGAAACAGAGGAGACCCAGTACTTC

j_call: TRBJ2-5
v_call: TRBV13
cdr3_length: 15
d_call: TRBD2
clone_size: .
cdr3_aa: CASSAGGGLQETQYF
cdr3_nt: TGTGCCAGCAGCGCTGGCGGGGGGCTCCAAGAGACCCAGTACTTC

j_call: TRBJ2-1
v_call: TRBV13
cdr3_length: 15
d_call: .
clone_size: .
cdr3_aa: CASQDRATTYNEQFF
cdr3_nt: TGTGCCAGCCAGGACCGGGCCACGACGTACAATGAGCAGTTCTTC

j_call: TRBJ1-1
v_call: TRBV4-1
cdr3_length: 16
d_call: .
clone_size: .
cdr3_aa: CASSPRGTGGYTEAFF
cdr3_nt: TGCGCCAGCAGCCCCCGAGGGACGGGGGGATACACTGAAGCTTTCTTT

j_call: TRBJ1-2
v_call: TRBV6-5
cdr3_length: 16
d_call: .
clone_size: .
cdr3_aa: CASSYRFRGGSYGYTF
cdr3_nt: TGTGCCAGCAGTTACCGGTTTAGGGGAGGCAGCTATGGCTACACCTTC

j_call: TRBJ2-1
v_call: TRBV24-1
cdr3_length: 13
d_call: TRBD1
clone_size: .
cdr3_aa: CATSDPGGDEQFF
cdr3_nt: TGTGCCACCAGTGATCCAGGGGGCGATGAGCAGTTCTTC

j_call: TRBJ2-5
v_call: TRBV15
cdr3_length: 16
d_call: TRBD2
clone_size: .
cdr3_aa: CATSRDQLADQETQYF
cdr3_nt: TGTGCCACCAGCAGAGATCAACTAGCGGACCAAGAGACCCAGTACTTC

j_call: TRBJ2-3
v_call: TRBV7-9
cdr3_length: 16
d_call: TRBD2
clone_size: once
cdr3_aa: CASSPPGLAEQDTQYF
cdr3_nt: TGTGCCAGCAGCCCACCGGGACTAGCAGAACAAGATACGCAGTATTTT

j_call: TRBJ1-1
v_call: TRBV9
cdr3_length: 15
d_call: .
clone_size: .
cdr3_aa: CASSVAGGGSTEAFF
cdr3_nt: TGTGCCAGCAGCGTAGCTGGAGGGGGGAGCACTGAAGCTTTCTTT